Described below is a single T cell receptor beta chain sequence and its context. The antigen is not known. TCRdb passed the RT-PCR reads through MiXCR, listing each CDR3 protein once. The table records about 190,000 distinct CDR3 sequences, 14% of them present only once. The data originate from a study of response to subunit inactivated influenza vaccine. Study-level points and caveats: Only a handful of new T cells, the authors suggested, are recruited with each seasonal influenza vaccination.

Trimming stripped 0 bases from V and 1 base from J, with 13 bases between. The length of the CDR3 is 16 residues. Germline-derived CDR1 and CDR2 are LGHDT and YNNKEL (reference sequence). This chain connects TRBV3-1 to TRBJ2-7; D unresolved. This sequence originates from a man over 45 who received an inactivated influenza vaccine. This sample comprised CD8+ T cells sorted from PBMCs, obtained 4 to 6 days after vaccination. The CDR3 DNA reads as TGTGCCAGCAGCCAAGAATTGGGGTCCCTATCCTACGAGCAGTACTTC. Translation: CASSQELGSLSYEQYF.